The source of this T cell receptor beta chain is a study of regulatory T cells in long-lasting Graves disease (dated by TCRdb to the early 2020s). Context from the whole study: Patients with newly diagnosed Graves' disease had been on antithyroid drugs for under 3 months. Peripheral blood TCR sequencing and RNA sequencing compared persistent Graves' disease patients with newly diagnosed Graves' disease patients. The study was conducted in China and was registered as a clinical trial. A total of roughly 35 samples were covered by TCR sequencing, comprising approximately 13 persistent and roughly 20 newly diagnosed Graves' disease patients. Broader findings and caveats from the paper: Compared with newly diagnosed patients, patients with persistent Graves' disease had lower TCR Shannon entropy and fewer highly expanded clones, which suggests clonal expansion. The small sample size was acknowledged by the authors as a limitation that may reduce accuracy. Patients with persistent disease shared more public clonotypes (fewer than 3,000) than newly diagnosed patients did (around 930). Only peripheral blood was studied, because thyroid tissue, the primary lesion, was inaccessible. Only the TCR beta chain was sequenced and analyzed.

The time point label for this specimen denotes: newly diagnosed GD, antithyroid drugs for less than 3 months. For both TCR sequencing and RNA sequencing, RNA was extracted from PBMCs using TRIzol. The diagnosis of Graves' disease was made according to American Thyroid Association guidelines. The patients came from an endocrinology department in Xi'an, China. Each patient gave approximately 8.8 milliliters of peripheral blood, collected in an EDTA anticoagulant tube. PBMCs were isolated by Ficoll Paque Plus density gradient separation without further T cell sorting. An Agilent 2100 Bioanalyzer and agarose gel were used to check RNA quality, while a NanoDrop 2000 measured RNA concentration. Library construction relied on multiplex PCR. Sequencing took place on an Illumina HiSeq 4000. CDR3 regions were amplified by Arm-PCR with iRepertoire HTBI primers to construct TCR beta libraries. PCR products were gel purified before sequencing. The original pipeline was this. Gene usage analysis of CDR3 amino acid clonotypes relied on the 60 or so TRBV and more than twelve TRBJ segments identified across samples. COPE and FqMerger were used to merge the filtered high-quality paired reads into contigs. BLAST was used to align contigs to the IMGT TRBV, TRBD and TRBJ reference genes, and CDR3 was defined following IMGT. Clonotypes above 0.1% frequency were classified as highly expanded clones. Repertoire diversity was measured by Shannon entropy, and V-J evenness by the Gini coefficient. A clonotype found in more than one individual was treated as public. TCRdb applied fastp at Q25 and MiXCR to the public reads, then kept only in-frame beta chains. Under each unique CDR3 protein, matching rows form one entry showing the most common genes and DNA. V and J calls and clone size were set by TCRdb, not the authors. Recorded for this sample are over 350,000 distinct CDR3 sequences; 12% to 15% of them occurred a single time. The top ten clones comprise about a sixth of the sample.

This clonotype was observed a few times. Its antigen is not yet known. Base qualities were left out, and no much larger clone turns up one base away. A further study also used this sample, focusing on T cells in Graves' hyperthyroidism and ophthalmopathy. According to the second study: Graves' hyperthyroidism was defined as stable when no progression to ophthalmopathy occurred over 18 months of follow-up. Hyperthyroidism patients were newly diagnosed, with disease duration under 2 months, and aged 18 to 65 years. Any patient with an uncontrolled infection, another autoimmune disease, pregnancy or lactation was excluded. Diagnoses relied on clinical symptoms, serum thyroxine and TRAb, thyroid ultrasound and orbital computed tomography. For the first round of RT-PCR on the TCR CDR3, the HTBI primer set was used together with the Qiagen OneStep RT-PCR kit. Most expanded thyroid clonotypes (frequency above 0.001) were also found in blood, which suggests that blood repertoires may mirror thyroid immune responses. A 13 V-J signature model separated ophthalmopathy from stable hyperthyroidism, with about 88% sensitivity and roughly 81% specificity in cross-validation and 80%/75% in testing. During validation, the model predicted progression to ophthalmopathy a median of around 6 months ahead of onset, with approximately 70% sensitivity and about 75% specificity. A discovery cohort of about 95 patients, roughly 45 with Graves' ophthalmopathy and approximately 57 with stable Graves' hyperthyroidism, was used to find distinguishing TCR V-J signatures. An independent validation cohort of under 20 hyperthyroidism patients and about 15 patients who later progressed to ophthalmopathy tested prospective prediction of ophthalmopathy. The 100 or so discovery patients were randomly split 7:3 into training and test sets. In more than 5 Graves' hyperthyroidism patients, the study also compared T-cell repertoires from thyroid tissue with T-cell repertoires from blood. After sampling, hyperthyroidism patients received methimazole starting at 30 mg daily, and ophthalmopathy patients received high-dose intravenous methylprednisolone. Libraries were constructed in a second round of multiplex PCR, after which size selection and purification were performed. The libraries were sequenced on an Illumina HiSeq2000 using paired-end 100 bp reads. SOAPnuke was used to process the raw data, with reads discarded if the reads contained adapters or uncalled bases, had a mean Phred below 15, or lacked an exact constant-primer or identifier match. COPE v1.2.5 was used to merge the high-quality paired reads, and each unique nucleotide sequence was defined as a clonotype. MiTCR v1.1 was used to align the clonotypes against IMGT TRBV, TRBD and TRBJ reference segments. The analysis was restricted to V-J combinations with a frequency above 0.0001, which together covered 99% to 99.2% of the repertoires. A TCS score was defined as the ratio of F50 (clonal expansion) to E x V (chaos), with BLOSUM62-based TCRdist applied between CDR3 peptides within each V-J. Welch's t-statistics and random forest reduced just over 500 V-J features to fewer than 15, which were used in a naive Bayes classifier (R e1071). No statistical method was used to fix the sample size in advance, and group allocation was not hidden from the investigators. The paper describes TCR Vbeta CDR3 sequencing of 120 to 150 peripheral blood samples, made up of 40 to 45 ophthalmopathy patients, roughly 72 hyperthyroidism patients and 17 progressor patients.

This receptor was taken from a woman in her fifties or sixties with Graves disease. Donor details come from another sample of the same person, matched by shared clones. The sample consisted of peripheral blood mononuclear cells (PBMCs), taken at new diagnosis, from a patient treated with antithyroid drugs.

At the DNA level, the sequence is TGTGCCAGCAGCAGAGAGGATCAGCCCCAGCATTTT. Its coded protein is CASSREDQPQHF. This chain is built from TRBV5-5 and TRBJ1-5; the D gene cannot be resolved reliably. The germline V gene (reference sequence) specifies SGHKS as CDR1 and YYEKEE as CDR2. V gives up 4 bases and J gives up 5 bases, and the segment between their germline ends measures 7 bases. The CDR3 runs 12 residues from the cysteine to the phenylalanine. Of the read, only the CDR3 DNA is kept; its 36 bases are in frame from base 1.